This T cell receptor (beta chain) was identified in a study of blood T cell repertoires in COVID-19. Study overall: Nucleic acid was either cDNA or gDNA, and it came from T cells, B-cell-depleted T cells, or PBMCs.

The length of the CDR3 is 13 residues. With 6 bases removed from V and 4 bases from J, the gap between germline ends came to 12 bases. Here immunoSEQ multiplex PCR was the method, and the copy in TCRdb shows in-frame clones only, minus some. The data hold about 280,000 clones, with over 85% observed a single time. Cohort 3 donors were reported recovered after two negative PCRs, clearance, or symptom resolution. The chain employs TRBV12-3 or TRBV12-4 and TRBJ1-1, with D uncertain. Sequenced sample: PBMCs or T cells enriched from blood (not recorded which). This receptor was taken from a woman aged 60 to 75 who had recovered from COVID-19. The CDR3 loop is CASRYQVRTEAFF. CDR3 bases: TGTGCCAGCAGATACCAGGTGCGCACTGAAGCTTTCTTT.